The 14 T cell receptor beta chains below all came from one sample that was sequenced in a study of blood T cell repertoires in COVID-19. TCRdb's copy holds only in-frame clones and misses some; the assay was immunoSEQ multiplex PCR. The data show approximately 240,000 clones, around nine tenths seen once. The specimen sequenced was PBMCs or T cells enriched from blood (not recorded which). These receptors were taken from a woman under 30 who had recovered from COVID-19.

The chain carries TRBV7-9 and TRBJ1-3; possibly TRBD1 for D (6 bases). The germline CDR1 and CDR2 sequences are SEHNR and FQNEAQ (reference sequence). This CDR3 has 14 residues. With 4 bases removed from V and 1 base from J, the gap between germline ends came to 8 bases. The CDR3 region has the DNA TGTGCCAGCAGCTCCCAGGGGTCTGGAAACACCATATATTTT. Translating gives CASSSQGSGNTIYF.

The chain has TRBV25-1 and TRBJ1-2; 7 bases match TRBD1. Per germline, CDR1 MGHDK and CDR2 SYGVNS. Losses at the gene ends were 2 bases for V and 10 bases for J; bases not matched to a gene: 13. The CDR3 runs to 15 residues. The CDR3 coding sequence is TGTGCCAGCAGTGAAAAATCCTCAGGGGGAAGCGACTACACCTTC. This sequence encodes CASSEKSSGGSDYTF.

V gene TRBV7-8 combines with J gene TRBJ1-5, with D hard to call. Trimming removed 5 bases at V and 6 bases at J, with 20 bases between. CDR1 and CDR2 from the germline V gene are SGHVS and FQNEAQ. The CDR3 sequence is 16 residues long. The CDR3 region has the DNA TGTGCCAGCAGCCAGATTGGGCGGGGTGTCGTTCAGCCCCAGCATTTT. Encoded protein: CASSQIGRGVVQPQHF.

Notes on this clone: One end of the junction varies from germline; a read error may be responsible. The chain carries TRBV7-2 and TRBJ1-2; the D gene is possibly TRBD1 (6 bases). Germline loops: CDR1 SGHTA, CDR2 FQGNSA. The CDR3 has 15 amino acids. The CDR3 DNA reads TGTGCCAGCGGCTTGACGGGACAATCTAACTATGGCTACACCTTC. Protein: CASGLTGQSNYGYTF.

J is TRBJ2-2 and V is TRBV7-9; 12 bases are shared with TRBD2. The germline gives CDR1 SEHNR, CDR2 FQNEAQ (reference sequence). Germline trimming cut 4 bases from V and 4 bases from J; bases unmatched to any gene: 13. The CDR3 is 19 residues long. The DNA for the CDR3 is TGTGCCAGCAGCTCCCTTCGACTGACTAGCGGGAGTAGCACCGGGGAGCTGTTTTTT. Translating gives CASSSLRLTSGSSTGELFF.

This chain uses TRBV4-1 with TRBJ1-2; 7 nucleotides line up with TRBD1. V lost 1 base, J lost 6 bases, and 11 bases stayed unmatched. In germline, CDR1 is MGHRA, CDR2 YSYEKL. CDR3 size: 16 residues. Here the CDR3 DNA reads TGCGCCAGCAGCCAAGGGTCCCTCGGGACAGAAAATGGCTACACCTTC. Its translation: CASSQGSLGTENGYTF.

This clone was seen a single time. CDR3 nucleotides: TGTGCCAGCAGCTTAGGTTCGGAGGTGGGCAGATTTGGTCTAAAACTGTTTTTT. Protein product: CASSLGSEVGRFGLKLFF. The chain recombines TRBV7-9 with TRBJ1-4; D remains unclear. Germline values: CDR1 SEHNR, CDR2 FQNEAQ (reference sequence). V shed 1 base and J shed 10 bases, with 25 bases lying between them. The length of the CDR3 is 18 residues.

This chain joins TRBV19 and TRBJ2-2, with a tentative D call TRBD1 (6 bases). The CDR3 totals 15 residues. The V end was cut by 9 bases, the J end by 2 bases, with 16 bases between. In germline, CDR1 is LNHDA, CDR2 SQIVND (reference sequence). The CDR3 spells CASRRPDSNTGELFF. In nucleotides, the CDR3 is TGTGCCAGCAGAAGGCCGGACAGTAACACCGGGGAGCTGTTTTTT.

V is TRBV12-3 or TRBV12-4 and J is TRBJ1-2, with D hard to call. Trimming removed 0 bases at V and 5 bases at J, with 7 bases between. The CDR3 runs to 13 residues. CDR3 nucleotides: TGTGCCAGCAGTTTAGCAGCAACTTATGGCTACACCTTC. Amino acids: CASSLAATYGYTF.

This rearrangement joins TRBV5-1 to TRBJ2-7, with a possible D match to TRBD1 (6 bases). The V end lost 0 bases, the J end lost 1 base, and 14 bases lay between the germline ends. In germline, CDR1 is SGHRS, CDR2 YFSETQ. The CDR3 contains 16 residues. CDR3 nucleotide sequence: TGCGCCAGCAGCTTGGGGGACAAACAGGCTTCCTACGAGCAGTACTTC. It codes for CASSLGDKQASYEQYF.

This chain uses TRBV24-1 with TRBJ2-5, with D possibly matching TRBD2 (6 bases). Germline V lookup: CDR1 KGHDR, CDR2 SFDVKD. Deletions cut 1 base from V and 3 bases from J, with 11 bases between. The CDR3 length is 15 residues. DNA of the CDR3: TGTGCCACCAGTGATTTTTTAGCGGACGAAGAGACCCAGTACTTC. Its translation is CATSDFLADEETQYF.

A note on this clone: A read error may account for a junction end that differs from germline. The V gene is TRBV3-1 (or the pseudogene TRBV3-2), the J gene TRBJ1-6, with D possibly being TRBD1 (5 bases). CDR1 is LGHDT, CDR2 YNNKEL, per germline (reference sequence). The CDR3 loop spans 16 amino acids. Here the CDR3 reads CASSTGTFSLNSPLHF. CDR3 nucleotide sequence: TGTGCCAGCAGTACCGGGACTTTCTCTCTTAATTCTCCCCTCCACTTT.

This chain connects TRBV4-2 to TRBJ1-1; 8 bases are a match to TRBD1. The CDR3 runs 15 residues. The V segment lost 1 base and the J segment 3 bases; nucleotides outside the gene matches: 4. CDR1 LGHNA and CDR2 YNFKEQ come from the germline V gene. The CDR3 DNA sequence: TGTGCCAGCAGCCAAGCTCCGACAGGGGACACTGAAGCTTTCTTT. As protein: CASSQAPTGDTEAFF.

The V gene is TRBV29-1, the J gene TRBJ2-2, with D possibly TRBD1 on 5 matching bases. This CDR3 contains 13 residues. With 7 bases removed from V and 0 bases from J, the gap between germline ends came to 9 bases. Germline assignment: CDR1 SQVTM and CDR2 ANQGSEA. The CDR3 loop is CSADRTNTGELFF. CDR3 nucleotide sequence: TGCAGCGCAGACAGAACGAACACCGGGGAGCTGTTTTTT.